The entry below describes one TCR beta chain. V lost 7 bases and J lost 4; bases outside the gene matches: 8. CDR1 KGHSH and CDR2 LQKENI come from the germline V gene. This CDR3 is built from 14 residues. These data are taken from a study of blood T cell repertoires in COVID-19. Some clones are missing from TCRdb's copy, which holds only in-frame ones; the method was immunoSEQ multiplex PCR. The profile shows over 200,000 clones, 75% to 85% of them singletons. This TCR derives from a woman under 40 with COVID-19, enrolled during active disease. Sequences were obtained from peripheral blood. This chain joins TRBV18 and TRBJ2-3, with 7 bases identical to TRBD2. The CDR3 DNA reads as TGTGCCAGCTTCCGACTAGCCCCCGCAGATACGCAGTATTTT. As protein: CASFRLAPADTQYF.